Detailed here is one TCR beta chain. The data derive from a study of PD-L1 blockade in urothelial cancer. Clones were read by immunoSEQ multiplex PCR, and TCRdb kept only the in-frame ones, dropping some. This sample has approximately 110,000 clones, with 85% to 95% found just once. Time point specified: peripheral blood 6 weeks after treatment start. From germline, CDR1 is MNHEY and CDR2 SVGAGI. The V and J ends lost 2 bases and 3 bases respectively, with 8 bases between them. CDR3 size: 13 residues. This TCR was recovered from a man between 60 and 75 years old with urothelial cancer. Sequencing used PBMCs, obtained around atezolizumab (anti-PD-L1) treatment. The chain uses TRBV6-5 and TRBJ2-7; possible D gene TRBD1, 6 bases. The CDR3 DNA reads TGTGCCAGCAGTTACCCGGACAGCTACGAGCAGTACTTC. Its protein is CASSYPDSYEQYF.